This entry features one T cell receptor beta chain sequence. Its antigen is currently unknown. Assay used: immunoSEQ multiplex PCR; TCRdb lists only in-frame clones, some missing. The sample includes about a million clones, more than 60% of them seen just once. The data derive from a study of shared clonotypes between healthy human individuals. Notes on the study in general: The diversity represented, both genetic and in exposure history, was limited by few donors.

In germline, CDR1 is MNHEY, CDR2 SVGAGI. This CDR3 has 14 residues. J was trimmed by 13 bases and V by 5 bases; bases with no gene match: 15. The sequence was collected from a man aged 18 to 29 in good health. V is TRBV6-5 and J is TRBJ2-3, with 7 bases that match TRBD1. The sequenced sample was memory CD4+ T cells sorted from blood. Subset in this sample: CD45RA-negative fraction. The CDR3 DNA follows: TGTGCCAGCAGTCCTCGACAGGGAACTGTTGCAAAGTATTTT. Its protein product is CASSPRQGTVAKYF.